The 24 T cell receptor beta chains in this list originate from one sample, sequenced in a study of blood T cell repertoires in COVID-19. Profiling relied on immunoSEQ multiplex PCR, and the TCRdb table lists in-frame clones only, not all of them. The data contain hundreds of thousands of clones, 88% of them singletons. Source material: PBMCs or T cells enriched from blood (not recorded which). The receptors here all came from a young woman who had been exposed to COVID-19.

CDR3 coding DNA: TGCGCCAGCAGTCATTTTCGCCGGGACAGACTTAACAACCTTCTTAATGAAAAACTGTTTTTT. Translating it yields CASSHFRRDRLNNLLNEKLFF. The chain employs TRBV23-1 and TRBJ1-4; 7 nucleotides agree with TRBD1. TRBV23-1 is reported as an ORF; its role is uncertain. With 3 bases clipped from V and 4 bases from J, the junction kept 23 bases outside the gene matches. The CDR3 extends over 21 amino acids.

This clone appeared a few times. The chain carries TRBV6-6 and TRBJ2-2; maybe TRBD1 (6 bases). V was cut by 1 base and J by 4 bases, with 10 bases left in between. Per the germline V gene, CDR1 is MNHNY and CDR2 is SVGAGI (reference sequence). The CDR3 is made up of 15 amino acids. CDR3 residues: CASSYFTGSTGELFF. For the CDR3, the DNA is TGTGCCAGCAGTTACTTTACAGGGAGCACCGGGGAGCTGTTTTTT.

The rearrangement joins TRBV5-4 to TRBJ1-3, with TRBD1 as a possible D gene (5 bases). The V end lost 0 bases, the J end lost 0 bases, and 13 bases lay between the germline ends. CDR3 length equals 17 residues. Germline CDR1 and CDR2: SGHNT and YYREEE (reference sequence). CDR3 DNA sequence: TGTGCCAGCAGCTTGGATAGCAGGGCTTCCTCTGGAAACACCATATATTTT. Residues: CASSLDSRASSGNTIYF.

This chain links TRBV4-2 with TRBJ1-1; weak D call: TRBD1 (6 bases). CDR3 length: 15 amino acids. The germline CDR1 and CDR2 sequences are LGHNA and YNFKEQ. With 1 base removed from V and 4 bases from J, the gap between germline ends came to 13 bases. The CDR3 region is CASSQVWQGITEAFF. The CDR3 DNA is TGTGCCAGCAGCCAAGTCTGGCAGGGGATCACTGAAGCTTTCTTT.

The V call is TRBV7-3, the J call TRBJ1-2; D possibly corresponds to TRBD1 (5 bases). Per germline, CDR1 SGHTA and CDR2 FQGTGA. Trimming shortened V by 2 bases and J by 7 bases, and 14 bases separated the two germline ends. The CDR3 is 14 amino acids. DNA of the CDR3: TGTGCCAGCAGCTTAGGAGGGACGCAGGGTGGCTACACCTTC. Amino acids: CASSLGGTQGGYTF.

The V call is TRBV5-1, the J call TRBJ2-2; the match to TRBD1 covers 7 bases. Looked up from germline, CDR1 is SGHRS and CDR2 is YFSETQ. With V trimmed by 2 bases and J by 5 bases, 3 bases remained unmatched. This CDR3 is 14 amino acids long. DNA for the CDR3: TGCGCCAGCAGCTTAACAGGGGAAACCGGGGAGCTGTTTTTT. Translated: CASSLTGETGELFF.

V is TRBV5-1 and J is TRBJ1-4, with 9 bases matching TRBD1. From germline, CDR1 is SGHRS and CDR2 YFSETQ. This CDR3 is 17 amino acids long. J gave up 0 bases and V 3 bases, and 6 bases lay outside the gene matches. This CDR3 reads CASSWGQGSATNEKLFF. CDR3 sequence (DNA): TGCGCCAGCAGCTGGGGACAGGGTTCGGCAACTAATGAAAAACTGTTTTTT.

CDR3 DNA sequence: TGTGCCATCAGTTGGACCAGGGATCAGCCCCAGCATTTT. Translation: CAISWTRDQPQHF. The rearrangement uses TRBV10-3 and TRBJ1-5, with D maybe TRBD1 (5 bases). V dropped 5 bases and J dropped 5 bases, with 10 bases sitting between them. Germline V gene sequence: CDR1 ENHRY, CDR2 SYGVKD. The CDR3 runs 13 residues.

Details on this clone: The junction and the germline gene differ at one end; a read error may be behind it. The rearrangement links TRBV7-7 to TRBJ2-3; maybe TRBD1 (6 bases). This CDR3 comprises 15 residues. From germline, CDR1 is SSHAT and CDR2 FNYEAQ (reference sequence). The CDR3 protein is CASSLGNRAADTQYF. The DNA of the CDR3 is TGTGCTAGCAGCTTAGGGAACAGGGCCGCAGATACGCAGTATTTT.

This chain joins TRBV4-1 and TRBJ1-4; D is perhaps TRBD1 (6 bases). Germline V gives CDR1 MGHRA, CDR2 YSYEKL. Trimming took off 4 bases at V and 0 bases at J, with 15 bases between the two ends. This CDR3 comprises 17 residues. The CDR3 DNA reads TGCGCCAGCAGCCTAGAAGGACAGTTCTCAACTAATGAAAAACTGTTTTTT. Amino acids: CASSLEGQFSTNEKLFF.

As DNA, the CDR3 is TGTGCCAGCAGTTCACCGGACAGGGCCTACGAGCAGTACTTC. As protein: CASSSPDRAYEQYF. The V call is TRBV6-5, the J call TRBJ2-7; 8 bases fit TRBD1. Germline trimming cut 4 bases from V and 2 bases from J; bases unmatched to any gene: 4. Germline V gene data show CDR1 as MNHEY and CDR2 as SVGAGI. CDR3 length equals 14 residues.

This clone was seen only a few times. The V gene is TRBV5-1, the J gene TRBJ2-1, with 7 bases that match TRBD2. This CDR3 comprises 14 residues. Germline CDR1 reads SGHRS; CDR2 reads YFSETQ. The ends lost 5 bases at V and 4 bases at J; junction bases unmatched: 6. This CDR3 is CASSSRAGYNEQFF. Written as DNA, the CDR3 is TGCGCCAGCAGTAGCCGAGCGGGGTACAATGAGCAGTTCTTC.

The chain carries TRBV14 and TRBJ2-1; 7 bases are shared with TRBD2. The CDR3 length is 15 residues. V shed 2 bases, J shed 2 bases, and the junction held 3 bases outside the gene matches. From germline, CDR1 is SGHDN and CDR2 FVKESK. The CDR3, as DNA: TGTGCCAGCAGCCAACAGGGAGGGCCCTACAATGAGCAGTTCTTC. Translation: CASSQQGGPYNEQFF.

This chain links TRBV3-1 (or the pseudogene TRBV3-2) with TRBJ2-7, with D perhaps matching TRBD2 (5 bases). Germline CDR1 LGHDT, CDR2 YNNKEL (reference sequence). V was clipped by 1 base and J by 6 bases, with 13 bases between them. The CDR3 covers 14 residues. For the CDR3, the DNA is TGTGCCAGCAGCCAAGGACTATTAGCCCTCGAGCAGTACTTC. This translates into CASSQGLLALEQYF.

The chain has TRBV2 and TRBJ1-2; 11 positions match TRBD1. Germline V CDR1 and CDR2: SNHLY, FYNNEI. The CDR3 runs to 15 residues. V lost 8 bases and J lost 4; bases outside the gene matches: 9. The CDR3 loop is CASSRGGTGGYGYTF. The DNA of the CDR3 is TGTGCCAGCTCAAGAGGGGGGACAGGGGGCTATGGCTACACCTTC.

The chain joins TRBV19 to TRBJ2-7; the match to TRBD1 covers 7 bases. CDR3 length equals 14 residues. V shed 4 bases, J shed 3 bases, and the junction held 6 bases outside the gene matches. CDR1 and CDR2 (germline): LNHDA, SQIVND (reference sequence). CDR3 amino acids: CASSTRRQGYEQYF. CDR3 coding DNA: TGTGCCAGTAGTACCAGGCGACAGGGCTACGAGCAGTACTTC.

The chain links TRBV4-2 to TRBJ2-3; 8 bases are a match to TRBD2. V was pared by 1 base and J by 6 bases, with 15 bases of the junction left unmatched. CDR3 length: 18 residues. CDR1 LGHNA and CDR2 YNFKEQ come from the germline V gene. The CDR3 sequence: CASSQVGVSSGVWDTQYF. CDR3 nucleotide sequence: TGTGCCAGCAGCCAAGTTGGAGTCAGTAGCGGGGTTTGGGATACGCAGTATTTT.

The chain carries TRBV11-2 and TRBJ1-1; D not certain. This CDR3 spans 12 amino acids. CDR1 and CDR2 from the germline V gene are SGHAT and FQNNGV. V was pared by 5 bases and J by 6 bases, with 10 bases between. The CDR3 region has the DNA TGTGCCAGCAGCCGCGGCCGGGCTGAAGCTTTCTTT. Translation gives CASSRGRAEAFF.

The chain uses TRBV28 and TRBJ2-2; the D gene is possibly TRBD1 (5 bases). The V end was cut by 11 bases, the J end by 2 bases, with 9 bases between. The length of the CDR3 is 12 residues. From germline, CDR1 is MDHEN and CDR2 SYDVKM. The CDR3 reads CALRANTGELFF. CDR3 in DNA: TGTGCCCTCAGGGCAAACACCGGGGAGCTGTTTTTT.

V gene TRBV6-4 combines with J gene TRBJ2-7, with D perhaps matching TRBD2 (6 bases). The germline V and J ends were trimmed by 5 bases and 2 bases, with 13 bases remaining between them. Per the germline V gene, CDR1 is MRHNA and CDR2 is SNTAGT. The CDR3 loop spans 14 amino acids. The CDR3 region is CASSRLVSAYEQYF. The DNA for the CDR3 is TGTGCCAGCAGTCGACTAGTCTCCGCCTACGAGCAGTACTTC.

The chain is built from TRBV28 and TRBJ2-7; TRBD1 agrees at 7 bases. Per germline, CDR1 MDHEN and CDR2 SYDVKM. The J segment lost 4 bases and the V segment lost 2 bases, leaving 5 bases of the junction unmatched. This CDR3 contains 14 residues. The CDR3 region is CASSLRGQTYEQYF. The CDR3 DNA is TGTGCCAGCAGTTTACGGGGACAGACGTACGAGCAGTACTTC.

This chain connects TRBV28 to TRBJ2-7; 9 bases agree with TRBD2. Trimming cost V 5 bases and J 1 base; bases outside gene matches: 6. Germline V gives CDR1 MDHEN, CDR2 SYDVKM. This CDR3 comprises 15 residues. CDR3 nucleotide sequence: TGTGCCAGCAGTCGCCAGCTAGCGGGGTCCTACGAGCAGTACTTC. Its protein product is CASSRQLAGSYEQYF.

This chain connects TRBV7-2 to TRBJ2-1; maybe TRBD2 (5 bases). Germline assignment: CDR1 SGHTA and CDR2 FQGNSA. V lost 5 bases and J lost 2, with 10 bases in between. The CDR3 is 14 amino acids. The CDR3 region has the DNA TGTGCCAGCAGCGGACTTTCGGCCTACAATGAGCAGTTCTTC. Translating gives CASSGLSAYNEQFF.

The V call is TRBV13, the J call TRBJ2-2, with 11 nucleotides matching TRBD2. J lost 8 bases, V lost 5 bases, and 13 bases had no gene match. CDR1 and CDR2 (germline): PRHDT, FYEKMQ (reference sequence). CDR3 length: 17 residues. The CDR3, as DNA: TGTGCCAGCAGCCTTCGGACTAGCGGGTCCCAGGGGGGGGAGCTGTTTTTT. Translated: CASSLRTSGSQGGELFF.